In its sample, the clone carrying this T cell receptor (beta chain) was seen a few times. In the source study's methods: It was from reference gene primer amplification that nucleated cell counts were estimated. The method was immunoSEQ multiplex PCR; TCRdb's version includes in-frame clones alone and lacks a portion of them. D and trimming were read from the DNA, whereas the V and J calls and clone size are those reported in that table. The sample includes about 220,000 clones, less than 85% seen only once; the top ten take about 3.9%. The data belong to a study of blood T cell repertoires in COVID-19. Across the whole study: COVID-19 samples from acute and convalescent phases originated in the United States, Italy and Spain. The cDNA or gDNA used as material had been derived from T cells, B-cell-depleted T cells, or PBMCs.

Deletions cut 9 bases from V and 1 base from J, with 9 bases between. The CDR3 sequence is 13 residues long. Germline V lookup: CDR1 SGHVS, CDR2 FQNEAQ. The chain combines TRBV7-8 with TRBJ1-4; the D gene is possibly TRBD1 (6 bases). The receptor comes from a woman at least 80 years old with acute or convalescent COVID-19. The sequenced material came from peripheral blood. The CDR3 DNA reads TGTGCCAGTTCAGGGGAAACTAATGAAAAACTGTTTTTT. As protein: CASSGETNEKLFF. Full variable domain (remainder filled in from reference TRBV7-8 and TRBJ1-4): GAGVSQSPRYKVAKRGQDVALRCDPISGHVSLFWYQQALGQGPEFLTYFQNEAQLDKSGLPSDRFFAERPEGSVSTLKIQRTQQEDSAVYLCASSGETNEKLFFGSGTQLSVL.